This TCR beta chain came from a study of OX40 agonist ivuxolimab in advanced cancers. For the study at large: With a range of roughly 20 to 90, age averaged approximately 55 years, and around 80% were male.

General observations from the study: Clonal expansion in partial responders at 0.1-3.0 mg/kg ranked among the lowest.

Clones were read by immunoSEQ multiplex PCR, and TCRdb kept only the in-frame ones, dropping some. The sample carries more than 60,000 clones, 75% to 90% recorded once. On this clone: Its cognate antigen is unknown.

Germline V gene sequence: CDR1 SQVTM, CDR2 ANQGSEA. Trimming removed 6 bases at V and 8 bases at J, with 21 bases between. This CDR3 spans 14 amino acids. The sequence came from an adult with an advanced solid tumor such as melanoma, head and neck, liver or kidney cancer. The sample here was CD4+ or CD8+ T cells sorted from blood, taken in a trial of the OX40 agonist ivuxolimab. The rearrangement joins TRBV29-1 to TRBJ2-3, with D perhaps TRBD1 (7 bases). CDR3 region: CSVRDRPTGGTQYF. DNA for the CDR3: TGCAGCGTGCGGGACAGACCAACCGGGGGTACGCAGTATTTT.